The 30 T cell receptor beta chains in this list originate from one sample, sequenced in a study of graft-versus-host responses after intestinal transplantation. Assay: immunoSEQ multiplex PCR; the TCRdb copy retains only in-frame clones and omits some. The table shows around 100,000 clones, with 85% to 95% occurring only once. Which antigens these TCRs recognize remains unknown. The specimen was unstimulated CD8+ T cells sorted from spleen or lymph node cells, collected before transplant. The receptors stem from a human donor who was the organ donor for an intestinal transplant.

Here the CDR3 reads CASSRYTSGRAIGELFF. CDR3 sequence (DNA): TGTGCCAGCAGCCGATATACTAGCGGGAGGGCCATCGGGGAGCTGTTTTTT. This chain connects TRBV7-2 to TRBJ2-2; 13 bases match TRBD2. Germline CDR1 reads SGHTA; CDR2 reads FQGNSA. CDR3 length: 17 residues. V lost 5 bases and J lost 7; bases outside the gene matches: 10. Complete variable domain (other parts from reference TRBV7-2 and TRBJ2-2): GAGVSQSPSNKVTEKGKDVELRCDPISGHTALYWYRQSLGQGLEFLIYFQGNSAPDKSGLPSDRFSAERTGGSVSTLTIQRTQQEDSAVYLCASSRYTSGRAIGELFFGEGSRLTVL.

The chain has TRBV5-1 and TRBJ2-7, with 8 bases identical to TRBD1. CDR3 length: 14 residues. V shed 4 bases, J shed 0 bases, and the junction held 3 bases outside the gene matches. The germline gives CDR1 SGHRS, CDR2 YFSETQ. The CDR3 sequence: CASSKGTGSYEQYF. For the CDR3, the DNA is TGCGCCAGCAGCAAGGGGACAGGCTCCTACGAGCAGTACTTC.

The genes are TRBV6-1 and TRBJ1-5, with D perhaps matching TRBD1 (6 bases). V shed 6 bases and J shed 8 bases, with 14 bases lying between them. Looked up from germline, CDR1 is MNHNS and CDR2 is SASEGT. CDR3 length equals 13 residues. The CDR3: CASRETGFKPQHF. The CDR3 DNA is TGTGCCAGCAGGGAGACAGGTTTTAAGCCCCAGCATTTT.

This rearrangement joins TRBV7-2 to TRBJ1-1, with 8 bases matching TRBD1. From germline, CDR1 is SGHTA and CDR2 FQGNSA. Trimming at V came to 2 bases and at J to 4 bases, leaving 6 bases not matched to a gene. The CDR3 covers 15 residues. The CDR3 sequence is CASSLWTGSTTEAFF. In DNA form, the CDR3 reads TGTGCCAGCAGCTTATGGACAGGGTCGACCACTGAAGCTTTCTTT.

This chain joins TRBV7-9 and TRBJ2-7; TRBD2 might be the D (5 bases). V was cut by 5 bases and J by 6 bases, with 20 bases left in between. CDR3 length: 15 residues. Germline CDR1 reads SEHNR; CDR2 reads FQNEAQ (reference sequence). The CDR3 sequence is CASSPVSGTSGEQYF. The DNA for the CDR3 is TGTGCCAGCAGCCCCGTATCGGGAACGTCAGGCGAGCAGTACTTC.

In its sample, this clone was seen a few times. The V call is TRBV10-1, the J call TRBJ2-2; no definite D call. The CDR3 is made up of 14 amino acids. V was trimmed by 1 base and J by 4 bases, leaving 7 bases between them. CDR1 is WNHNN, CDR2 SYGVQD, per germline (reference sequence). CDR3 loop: CASSEYAGTGELFF. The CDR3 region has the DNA TGCGCCAGCAGTGAGTATGCTGGCACCGGGGAGCTGTTTTTT.

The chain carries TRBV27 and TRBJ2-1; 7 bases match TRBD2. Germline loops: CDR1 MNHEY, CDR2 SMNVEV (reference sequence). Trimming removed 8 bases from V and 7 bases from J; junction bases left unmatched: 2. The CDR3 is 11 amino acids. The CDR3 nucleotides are TGTGCCAGCCTTAGCGGGAATGAGCAGTTCTTC. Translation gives CASLSGNEQFF.

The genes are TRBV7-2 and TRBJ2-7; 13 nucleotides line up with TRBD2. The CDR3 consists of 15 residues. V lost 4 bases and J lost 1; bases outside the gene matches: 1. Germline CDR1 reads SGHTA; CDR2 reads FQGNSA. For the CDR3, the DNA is TGTGCCAGCAGCTCGGGACTAGCGGGGTCCTACGAGCAGTACTTC. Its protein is CASSSGLAGSYEQYF.

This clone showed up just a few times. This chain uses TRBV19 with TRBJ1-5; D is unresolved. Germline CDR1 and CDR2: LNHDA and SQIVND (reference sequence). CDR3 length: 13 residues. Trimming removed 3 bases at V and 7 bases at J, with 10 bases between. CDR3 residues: CASSMEGRQPQHF. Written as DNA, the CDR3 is TGTGCCAGTAGTATGGAGGGCAGGCAGCCCCAGCATTTT. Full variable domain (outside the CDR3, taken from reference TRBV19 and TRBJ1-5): DGGITQSPKYLFRKEGQNVTLSCEQNLNHDAMYWYRQDPGQGLRLIYYSQIVNDFQKGDIAEGYSVSREKKESFPLTVTSAQKNPTAFYLCASSMEGRQPQHFGDGTRLSIL.

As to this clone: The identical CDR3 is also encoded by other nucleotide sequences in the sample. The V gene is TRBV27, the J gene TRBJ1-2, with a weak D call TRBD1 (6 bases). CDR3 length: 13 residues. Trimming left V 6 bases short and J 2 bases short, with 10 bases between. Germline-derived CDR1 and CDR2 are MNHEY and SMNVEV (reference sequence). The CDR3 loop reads CASRPQGNYGYTF. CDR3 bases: TGTGCCAGCAGGCCCCAGGGGAACTATGGCTACACCTTC.

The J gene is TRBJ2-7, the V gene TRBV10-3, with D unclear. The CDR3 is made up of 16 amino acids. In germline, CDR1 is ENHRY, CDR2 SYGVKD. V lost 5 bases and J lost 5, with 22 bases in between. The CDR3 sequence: CAISLDRLGIIHEQYF. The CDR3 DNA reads TGTGCCATCAGTCTAGATCGTCTAGGGATAATCCACGAGCAGTACTTC.

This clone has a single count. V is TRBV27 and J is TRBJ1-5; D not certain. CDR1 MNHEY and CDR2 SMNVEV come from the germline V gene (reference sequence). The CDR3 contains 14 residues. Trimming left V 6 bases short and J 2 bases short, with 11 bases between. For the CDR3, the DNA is TGTGCCAGCAGCCTTCACGCCGGCAATCAGCCCCAGCATTTT. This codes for CASSLHAGNQPQHF.

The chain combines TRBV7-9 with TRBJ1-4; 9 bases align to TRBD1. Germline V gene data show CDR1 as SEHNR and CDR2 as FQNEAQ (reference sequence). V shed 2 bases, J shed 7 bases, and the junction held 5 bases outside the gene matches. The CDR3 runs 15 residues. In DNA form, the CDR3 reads TGTGCCAGCAGCTTAATAACAGGGGGCGGTGAAAAACTGTTTTTT. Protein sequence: CASSLITGGGEKLFF.

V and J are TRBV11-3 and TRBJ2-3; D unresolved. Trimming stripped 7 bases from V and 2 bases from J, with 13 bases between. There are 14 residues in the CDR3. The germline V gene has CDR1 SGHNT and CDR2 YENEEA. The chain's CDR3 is CASTNISYTDTQYF. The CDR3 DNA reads TGTGCCAGCACCAACATCAGCTACACAGATACGCAGTATTTT.

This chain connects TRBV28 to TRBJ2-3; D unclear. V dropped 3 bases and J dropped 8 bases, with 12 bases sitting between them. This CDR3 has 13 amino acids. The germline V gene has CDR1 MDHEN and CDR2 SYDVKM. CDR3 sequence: CASSLPLGGTQYF. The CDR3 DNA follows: TGTGCCAGCAGTTTGCCCCTAGGTGGTACGCAGTATTTT.

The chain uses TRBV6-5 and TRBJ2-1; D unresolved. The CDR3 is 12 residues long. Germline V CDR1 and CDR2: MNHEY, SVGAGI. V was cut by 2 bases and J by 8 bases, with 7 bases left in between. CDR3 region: CASSYGWDEQFF. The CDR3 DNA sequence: TGTGCCAGCAGTTACGGATGGGATGAGCAGTTCTTC.

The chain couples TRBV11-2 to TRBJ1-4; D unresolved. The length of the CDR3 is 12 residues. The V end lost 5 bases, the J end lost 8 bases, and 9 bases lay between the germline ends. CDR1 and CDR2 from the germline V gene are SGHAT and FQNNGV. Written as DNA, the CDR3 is TGTGCCAGCAGCCCAGCGCGGGAAAAACTGTTTTTT. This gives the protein CASSPAREKLFF.

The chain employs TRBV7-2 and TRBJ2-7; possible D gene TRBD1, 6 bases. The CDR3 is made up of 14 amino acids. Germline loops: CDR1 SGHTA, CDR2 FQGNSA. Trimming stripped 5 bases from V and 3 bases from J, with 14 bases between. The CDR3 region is CASSQLDSIYEQYF. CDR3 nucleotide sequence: TGTGCCAGCAGCCAACTGGACAGTATCTACGAGCAGTACTTC.

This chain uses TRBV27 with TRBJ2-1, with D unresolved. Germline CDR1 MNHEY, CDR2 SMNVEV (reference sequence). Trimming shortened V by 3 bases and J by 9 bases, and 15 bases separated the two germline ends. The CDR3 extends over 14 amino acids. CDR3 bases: TGTGCCAGCAGTTTCATGGGAATAGTTGGTGAGCAGTTCTTC. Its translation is CASSFMGIVGEQFF.

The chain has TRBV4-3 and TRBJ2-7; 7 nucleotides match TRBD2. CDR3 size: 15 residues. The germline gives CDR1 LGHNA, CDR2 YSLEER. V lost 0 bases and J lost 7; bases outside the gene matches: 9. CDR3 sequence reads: CASSQDPAGAGEQYF. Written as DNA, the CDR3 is TGCGCCAGCAGCCAAGATCCGGCGGGAGCGGGGGAGCAGTACTTC.

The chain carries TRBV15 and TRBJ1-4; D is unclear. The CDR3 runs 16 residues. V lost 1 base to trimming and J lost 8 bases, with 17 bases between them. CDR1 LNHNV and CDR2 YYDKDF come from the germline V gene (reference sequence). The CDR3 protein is CATSRVVGSPGEKLFF. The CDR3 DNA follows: TGTGCCACCAGCAGAGTGGTGGGGTCGCCGGGCGAAAAACTGTTTTTT. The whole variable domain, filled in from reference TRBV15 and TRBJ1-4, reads DAMVIQNPRYQVTQFGKPVTLSCSQTLNHNVMYWYQQKSSQAPKLLFHYYDKDFNNEADTPDNFQSRRPNTSFCFLDIRSPGLGDTAMYLCATSRVVGSPGEKLFFGSGTQLSVL.

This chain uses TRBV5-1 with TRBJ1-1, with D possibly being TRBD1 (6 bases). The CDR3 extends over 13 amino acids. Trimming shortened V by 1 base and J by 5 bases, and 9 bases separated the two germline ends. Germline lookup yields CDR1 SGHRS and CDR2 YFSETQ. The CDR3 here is CASSLWQGTEAFF. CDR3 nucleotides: TGCGCCAGCAGCTTGTGGCAGGGGACTGAAGCTTTCTTT.

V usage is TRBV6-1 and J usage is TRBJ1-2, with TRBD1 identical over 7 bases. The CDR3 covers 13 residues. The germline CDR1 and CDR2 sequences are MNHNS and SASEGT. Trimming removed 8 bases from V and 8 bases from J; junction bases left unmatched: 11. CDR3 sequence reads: CASGDSNYGGYTF. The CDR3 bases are TGTGCCAGCGGGGACAGTAACTATGGAGGCTACACCTTC.

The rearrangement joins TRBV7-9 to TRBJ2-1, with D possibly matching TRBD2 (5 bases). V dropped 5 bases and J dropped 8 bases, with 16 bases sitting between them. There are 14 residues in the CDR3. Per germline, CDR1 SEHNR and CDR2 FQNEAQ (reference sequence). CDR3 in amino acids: CASSHALAGDEQFF. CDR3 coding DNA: TGTGCCAGCAGCCACGCGCTAGCCGGCGATGAGCAGTTCTTC.

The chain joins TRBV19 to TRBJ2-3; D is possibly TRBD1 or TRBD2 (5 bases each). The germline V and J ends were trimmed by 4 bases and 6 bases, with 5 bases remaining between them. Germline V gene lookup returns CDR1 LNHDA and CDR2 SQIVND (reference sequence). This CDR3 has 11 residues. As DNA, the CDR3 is TGTGCCAGTAGTAGGGGGGATACGCAGTATTTT. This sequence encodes CASSRGDTQYF.

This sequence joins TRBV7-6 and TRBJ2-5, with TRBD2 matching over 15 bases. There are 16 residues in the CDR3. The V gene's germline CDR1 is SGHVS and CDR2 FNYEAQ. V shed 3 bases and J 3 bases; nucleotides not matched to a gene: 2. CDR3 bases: TGTGCCAGCAGCTTTTGGACTAGCGGGAGGGAAGAGACCCAGTACTTC. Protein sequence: CASSFWTSGREETQYF.

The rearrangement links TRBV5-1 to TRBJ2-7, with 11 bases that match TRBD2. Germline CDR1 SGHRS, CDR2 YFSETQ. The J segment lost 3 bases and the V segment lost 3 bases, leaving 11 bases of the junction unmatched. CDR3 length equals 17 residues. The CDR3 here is CASSWKSGTSGHYEQYF. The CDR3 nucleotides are TGCGCCAGCAGCTGGAAGTCCGGGACTAGCGGCCACTACGAGCAGTACTTC.

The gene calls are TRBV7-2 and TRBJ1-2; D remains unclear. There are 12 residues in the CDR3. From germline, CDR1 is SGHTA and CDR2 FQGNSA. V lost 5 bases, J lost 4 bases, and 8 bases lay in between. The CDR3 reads CASSDRSYGYTF. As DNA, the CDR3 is TGTGCCAGCAGCGACCGATCCTATGGCTACACCTTC.

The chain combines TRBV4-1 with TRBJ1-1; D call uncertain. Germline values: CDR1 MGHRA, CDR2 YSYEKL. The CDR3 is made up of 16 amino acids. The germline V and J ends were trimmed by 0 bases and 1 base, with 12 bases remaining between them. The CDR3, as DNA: TGCGCCAGCAGCCAAGATAGGTGGCAGGAGAACACTGAAGCTTTCTTT. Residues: CASSQDRWQENTEAFF.

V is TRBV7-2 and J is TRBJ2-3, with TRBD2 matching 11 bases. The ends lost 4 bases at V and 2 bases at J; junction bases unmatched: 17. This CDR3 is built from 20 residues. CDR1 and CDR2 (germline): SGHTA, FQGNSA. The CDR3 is CASSSAPETSGRKNTDTQYF. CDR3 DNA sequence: TGTGCCAGCAGCTCAGCCCCGGAAACTAGCGGGAGAAAGAACACAGATACGCAGTATTTT.